The clone carrying this T cell receptor beta chain was seen many times. Its antigen is not identified. These data originate in a study of T cells in Graves' hyperthyroidism and ophthalmopathy. General study results and limits: Ophthalmopathy cases were set apart from stable hyperthyroidism by a 13 V-J model.

TCR beta CDR3 regions were amplified from RNA. Carried out on the TCR CDR3, a first-round RT-PCR used the HTBI primer set. MiXCR, applied by TCRdb to the multiplex PCR reads, yields one record per CDR3 protein. The sample carries hundreds of thousands of distinct CDR3 sequences, 35% to 45% recorded once. The study defined stable Graves' hyperthyroidism as no ophthalmopathy progression within 18 months. The hyperthyroidism was newly diagnosed and had lasted under 2 months; the patients were aged 18 to 65. The source of the PBMCs was around 9 ml of fresh peripheral blood. The trim removed 5 bases at V and 3 bases at J, leaving 1 base unmatched. Germline-derived CDR1 and CDR2 are SEHNR and FQNEAQ (reference sequence). This CDR3 is built from 14 residues.

The sequence came from a man aged 18-30 years with Graves' hyperthyroidism. The chain employs TRBV7-9 and TRBJ2-2, with 9 bases identical to TRBD1. The specimen was blood. DNA of the CDR3: TGTGCCAGCAGCCGGACAGGGGACACCGGGGAGCTGTTTTTT. Its translation is CASSRTGDTGELFF.